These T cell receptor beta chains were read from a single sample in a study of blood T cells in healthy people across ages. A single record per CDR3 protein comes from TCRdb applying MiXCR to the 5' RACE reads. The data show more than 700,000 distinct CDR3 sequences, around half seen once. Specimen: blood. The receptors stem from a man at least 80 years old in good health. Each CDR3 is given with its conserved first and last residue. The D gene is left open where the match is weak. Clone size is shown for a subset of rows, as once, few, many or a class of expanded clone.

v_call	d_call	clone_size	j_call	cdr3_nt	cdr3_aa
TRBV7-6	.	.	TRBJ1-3	TGTGCCAGCAGCTTGGATGGGACCACTGGAAACACCATATATTTT	CASSLDGTTGNTIYF
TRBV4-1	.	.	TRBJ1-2	TGCGCCAGCAGCCAAGGGGTCGGAACTAACTATGGCTACACCTTC	CASSQGVGTNYGYTF
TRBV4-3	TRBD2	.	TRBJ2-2	TGCGCCAGCAGCCACGTAGCGGGAGGCTACACCGGGGAGCTGTTTTTT	CASSHVAGGYTGELFF
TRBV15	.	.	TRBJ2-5	TGTGCCACCAGCAGACCAGGACTCAGACAGGTGGAGGAGCAGTACTTC	CATSRPGLRQVEEQYF
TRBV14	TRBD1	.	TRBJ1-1	TGTGCCAGCAGCCAGGACAGGGTCACTGAAGCTTTCTTT	CASSQDRVTEAFF
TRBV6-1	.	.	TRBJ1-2	TGTGCCAGCCTAGTGACAGCTACTTATGGCTACACCTTC	CASLVTATYGYTF
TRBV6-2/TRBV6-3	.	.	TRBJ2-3	TGTGCCAGCAGTTATGGACTCCTCACAGATACGCAGTATTTT	CASSYGLLTDTQYF
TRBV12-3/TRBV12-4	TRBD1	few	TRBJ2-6	TGTGCCAGCAGCACGGACAGGGGGCCTGGCTCTGGGGCCAACGTCCTGACTTTC	CASSTDRGPGSGANVLTF
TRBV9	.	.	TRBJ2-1	TGTGTCAGCAGTGTAGCCGGGACGGGCCGTGGCGATGAGCAGTTCTTC	CVSSVAGTGRGDEQFF
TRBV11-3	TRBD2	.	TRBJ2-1	TGTGCCAGCAGCTTACAGCGTTGGAAGCGGGAGGGCCCCTACAATGAGCAGTTCTTC	CASSLQRWKREGPYNEQFF
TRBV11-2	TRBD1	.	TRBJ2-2	TGTGCCAGCAGCTTCGGGCAGGGGGTAGTCACCGGGGAGCTGTTTTTT	CASSFGQGVVTGELFF